One and the same sample provided the 17 T cell receptor beta chains below, sequenced in a study of blood T cell repertoires in COVID-19. Only in-frame clones appear in the TCRdb table, and some are missing; sequencing was by immunoSEQ multiplex PCR. The sample has about 270,000 clones; around nine tenths are singletons. Sequencing was carried out using peripheral blood. The receptors were sampled from a man in his forties who had recovered from COVID-19.

The chain has TRBV7-9 and TRBJ1-1; a weak D match, TRBD1 (6 bases). Trimming shortened V by 5 bases and J by 10 bases, and 20 bases separated the two germline ends. The CDR3 length is 14 residues. The germline gives CDR1 SEHNR, CDR2 FQNEAQ (reference sequence). CDR3 in amino acids: CASSRLEGVKGAFF. The CDR3 DNA sequence: TGTGCCAGCAGCCGCCTAGAGGGGGTAAAGGGAGCTTTCTTT.

This rearrangement joins TRBV12-3 or TRBV12-4 to TRBJ2-7; D gene unclear. The CDR3 loop spans 13 amino acids. Deletions cut 3 bases from V and 0 bases from J, with 6 bases between. The CDR3 reads CASSFRYSYEQYF. CDR3 nucleotide sequence: TGTGCCAGCAGTTTCCGGTACTCCTACGAGCAGTACTTC.

The CDR3 DNA reads as TGTGCCAGCAGCCAGGGGCGTTCTCAGCCCCAGCATTTT. This gives the protein CASSQGRSQPQHF. The chain is built from TRBV6-5 and TRBJ1-5; a weak D match, TRBD1 (6 bases). There are 13 residues in the CDR3. V lost 6 bases, J lost 6 bases, and 12 bases lay in between. Per germline, CDR1 MNHEY and CDR2 SVGAGI.

The chain combines TRBV4-1 with TRBJ2-3, with TRBD2 matching 7 bases. Per germline, CDR1 MGHRA and CDR2 YSYEKL. Trimming took 1 base from V and 4 from J; bases not matched to a gene: 8. This CDR3 contains 16 residues. The CDR3 loop reads CASSQAGLKGADTQYF. CDR3 nucleotides: TGCGCCAGCAGCCAAGCGGGACTAAAAGGGGCAGATACGCAGTATTTT.

This chain uses TRBV2 with TRBJ2-1, with TRBD2 matching 11 bases. Germline CDR1 SNHLY, CDR2 FYNNEI. The CDR3 has 15 amino acids. V lost 8 bases and J lost 4; bases outside the gene matches: 7. The chain's CDR3 is CASQLAGGRYNEQFF. For the CDR3, the DNA is TGTGCCAGCCAGCTAGCGGGGGGTAGGTACAATGAGCAGTTCTTC.

The chain employs TRBV25-1 and TRBJ2-1; 13 nucleotides align to TRBD2. The CDR3 consists of 17 residues. The germline gives CDR1 MGHDK, CDR2 SYGVNS. The V segment lost 4 bases and the J segment 7 bases; nucleotides outside the gene matches: 10. As DNA, the CDR3 is TGTGCCAGCAGTGGGCTATGGACTAGCGGGAGTCAAAATGAGCAGTTCTTC. Translation: CASSGLWTSGSQNEQFF.

The chain is built from TRBV10-2 and TRBJ2-7, with 7 bases aligning to TRBD1. V was clipped by 0 bases and J by 0 bases; unmatched bases: 5. Germline V gives CDR1 WSHSY, CDR2 SAAADI. This CDR3 spans 16 amino acids. Written as DNA, the CDR3 is TGCGCCAGCAGTGAGTCTGGACAGGTCCGCTCCTACGAGCAGTACTTC. It is translated as CASSESGQVRSYEQYF.

The rearrangement joins TRBV29-1 to TRBJ2-7, with 10 positions matching TRBD2. The CDR3 totals 14 residues. J gave up 4 bases and V 6 bases, and 9 bases lay outside the gene matches. Per the germline V gene, CDR1 is SQVTM and CDR2 is ANQGSEA. The CDR3 sequence is CSVIVAGGLYEQYF. In DNA, the CDR3 is TGCAGCGTGATAGTAGCGGGAGGCCTATACGAGCAGTACTTC.

The J gene is TRBJ2-5, the V gene TRBV2; the match to TRBD2 covers 8 bases. V was clipped by 4 bases and J by 1 base; unmatched bases: 11. The CDR3 runs to 17 residues. Germline CDR1 SNHLY, CDR2 FYNNEI. This CDR3 is CASSAPAGGLLQETQYF. DNA of the CDR3: TGTGCCAGCAGTGCCCCGGCGGGGGGCCTCCTCCAAGAGACCCAGTACTTC.

The chain has TRBV7-8 and TRBJ2-1; tentative D call: TRBD2 (5 bases). V was shortened by 3 bases and J by 6 bases, with 12 bases between the two germline ends. This CDR3 is 14 amino acids long. CDR1 is SGHVS and CDR2 is FQNEAQ in the germline V gene. CDR3 sequence (DNA): TGTGCCAGCAGCTTCCAGCCGAGGGCCAATGAGCAGTTCTTC. Encoded protein: CASSFQPRANEQFF.

The chain combines TRBV2 with TRBJ2-7; a weak D match, TRBD1 (6 bases). Deletions cut 5 bases from V and 6 bases from J, with 14 bases between. In germline, CDR1 is SNHLY, CDR2 FYNNEI. This CDR3 is 13 amino acids long. The CDR3 region is CASSKTGRGEQYF. In nucleotides, the CDR3 is TGTGCCAGCAGTAAAACAGGGCGAGGCGAGCAGTACTTC.

The CDR3 region has the DNA TGTGCCAGCAGCGGGACTAGCGGCTACAACACAGATACGCAGTATTTT. Amino acid sequence: CASSGTSGYNTDTQYF. The V and J genes are TRBV9 and TRBJ2-3; 10 nucleotides line up with TRBD2. V was pared by 3 bases and J by 2 bases, with 6 bases of the junction left unmatched. This CDR3 has 16 residues. Germline V lookup: CDR1 SGDLS, CDR2 YYNGEE.

This sequence joins TRBV20-1 and TRBJ2-3; 10 bases map to TRBD2. J lost 5 bases, V lost 3 bases, and 5 bases had no gene match. The CDR3 extends over 14 amino acids. Germline CDR1 and CDR2: DFQATT and SNEGSKA (reference sequence). The CDR3 region is CSASRASGGDTQYF. For the CDR3, the DNA is TGCAGTGCTAGTCGGGCTAGCGGGGGAGATACGCAGTATTTT.

The chain is built from TRBV9 and TRBJ2-6; D possibly corresponds to TRBD2 (5 bases). Germline V lookup: CDR1 SGDLS, CDR2 YYNGEE. With 4 bases removed from V and 0 bases from J, the gap between germline ends came to 17 bases. The CDR3 contains 18 residues. The CDR3 region has the DNA TGTGCCAGCAGCATTAGGACGGACTTCTTCTCTGGGGCCAACGTCCTGACTTTC. Its protein product is CASSIRTDFFSGANVLTF.

J is TRBJ2-2 and V is TRBV2, with a weak D call TRBD1 (5 bases). The CDR3 covers 12 residues. Deletions cut 7 bases from V and 6 bases from J, with 9 bases between. Looked up from germline, CDR1 is SNHLY and CDR2 is FYNNEI. CDR3: CASTQGSGELFF. CDR3 nucleotide sequence: TGTGCCAGCACCCAGGGATCCGGGGAGCTGTTTTTT.

The V and J genes are TRBV2 and TRBJ2-7; D unresolved. The CDR3 totals 11 residues. Deletions cut 6 bases from V and 12 bases from J, with 15 bases between. CDR1 and CDR2 from the germline V gene are SNHLY and FYNNEI. CDR3 nucleotides: TGTGCCAGCAGAGACACCGTCCTTGTGTACTTC. Protein product: CASRDTVLVYF.

The chain combines TRBV9 with TRBJ2-7; weak D call: TRBD1 (6 bases). CDR1 is SGDLS, CDR2 YYNGEE, per germline. V shed 0 bases and J shed 3 bases, with 10 bases lying between them. This CDR3 comprises 14 residues. Written as DNA, the CDR3 is TGTGCCAGCAGCGTAGCCGGCAGGGGCTACGAGCAGTACTTC. Translated: CASSVAGRGYEQYF. Full variable domain (missing parts from reference TRBV9 and TRBJ2-7): DSGVTQTPKHLITATGQRVTLRCSPRSGDLSVYWYQQSLDQGLQFLIQYYNGEERAKGNILERFSAQQFPDLHSELNLSSLELGDSALYFCASSVAGRGYEQYFGPGTRLTVT.